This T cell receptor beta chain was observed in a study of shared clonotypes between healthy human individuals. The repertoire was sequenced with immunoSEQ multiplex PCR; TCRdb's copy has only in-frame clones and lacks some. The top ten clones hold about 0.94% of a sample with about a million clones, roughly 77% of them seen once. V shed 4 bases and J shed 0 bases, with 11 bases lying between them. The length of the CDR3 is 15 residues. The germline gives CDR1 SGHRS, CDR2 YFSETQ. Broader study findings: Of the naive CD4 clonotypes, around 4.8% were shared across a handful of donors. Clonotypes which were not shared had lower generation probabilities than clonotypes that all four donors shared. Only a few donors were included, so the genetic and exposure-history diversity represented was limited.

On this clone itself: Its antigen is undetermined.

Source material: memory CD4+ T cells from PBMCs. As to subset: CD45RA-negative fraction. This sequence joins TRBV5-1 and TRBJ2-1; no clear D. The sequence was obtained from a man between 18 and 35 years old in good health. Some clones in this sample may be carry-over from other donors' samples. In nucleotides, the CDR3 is TGCGCCAGCAGCGTGGATCCGAGCTCCTACAATGAGCAGTTCTTC. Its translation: CASSVDPSSYNEQFF.